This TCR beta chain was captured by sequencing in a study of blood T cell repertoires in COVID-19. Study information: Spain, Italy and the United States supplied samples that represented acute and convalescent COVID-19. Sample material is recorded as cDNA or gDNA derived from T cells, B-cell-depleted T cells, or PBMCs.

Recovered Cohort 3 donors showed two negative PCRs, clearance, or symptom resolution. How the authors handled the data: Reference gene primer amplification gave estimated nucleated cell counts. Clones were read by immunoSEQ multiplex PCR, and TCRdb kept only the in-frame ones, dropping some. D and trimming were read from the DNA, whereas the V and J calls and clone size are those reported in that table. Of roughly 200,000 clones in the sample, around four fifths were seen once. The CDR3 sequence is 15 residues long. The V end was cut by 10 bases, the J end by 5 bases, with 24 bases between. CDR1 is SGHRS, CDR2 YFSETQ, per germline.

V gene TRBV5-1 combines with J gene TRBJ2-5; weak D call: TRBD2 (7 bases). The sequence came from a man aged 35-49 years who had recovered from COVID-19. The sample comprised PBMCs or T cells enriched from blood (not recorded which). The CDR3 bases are TGCGCCCGCCGCGGGGGCGGACGGCGGGGGGAGACCCAGTACTTC. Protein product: CARRGGGRRGETQYF.